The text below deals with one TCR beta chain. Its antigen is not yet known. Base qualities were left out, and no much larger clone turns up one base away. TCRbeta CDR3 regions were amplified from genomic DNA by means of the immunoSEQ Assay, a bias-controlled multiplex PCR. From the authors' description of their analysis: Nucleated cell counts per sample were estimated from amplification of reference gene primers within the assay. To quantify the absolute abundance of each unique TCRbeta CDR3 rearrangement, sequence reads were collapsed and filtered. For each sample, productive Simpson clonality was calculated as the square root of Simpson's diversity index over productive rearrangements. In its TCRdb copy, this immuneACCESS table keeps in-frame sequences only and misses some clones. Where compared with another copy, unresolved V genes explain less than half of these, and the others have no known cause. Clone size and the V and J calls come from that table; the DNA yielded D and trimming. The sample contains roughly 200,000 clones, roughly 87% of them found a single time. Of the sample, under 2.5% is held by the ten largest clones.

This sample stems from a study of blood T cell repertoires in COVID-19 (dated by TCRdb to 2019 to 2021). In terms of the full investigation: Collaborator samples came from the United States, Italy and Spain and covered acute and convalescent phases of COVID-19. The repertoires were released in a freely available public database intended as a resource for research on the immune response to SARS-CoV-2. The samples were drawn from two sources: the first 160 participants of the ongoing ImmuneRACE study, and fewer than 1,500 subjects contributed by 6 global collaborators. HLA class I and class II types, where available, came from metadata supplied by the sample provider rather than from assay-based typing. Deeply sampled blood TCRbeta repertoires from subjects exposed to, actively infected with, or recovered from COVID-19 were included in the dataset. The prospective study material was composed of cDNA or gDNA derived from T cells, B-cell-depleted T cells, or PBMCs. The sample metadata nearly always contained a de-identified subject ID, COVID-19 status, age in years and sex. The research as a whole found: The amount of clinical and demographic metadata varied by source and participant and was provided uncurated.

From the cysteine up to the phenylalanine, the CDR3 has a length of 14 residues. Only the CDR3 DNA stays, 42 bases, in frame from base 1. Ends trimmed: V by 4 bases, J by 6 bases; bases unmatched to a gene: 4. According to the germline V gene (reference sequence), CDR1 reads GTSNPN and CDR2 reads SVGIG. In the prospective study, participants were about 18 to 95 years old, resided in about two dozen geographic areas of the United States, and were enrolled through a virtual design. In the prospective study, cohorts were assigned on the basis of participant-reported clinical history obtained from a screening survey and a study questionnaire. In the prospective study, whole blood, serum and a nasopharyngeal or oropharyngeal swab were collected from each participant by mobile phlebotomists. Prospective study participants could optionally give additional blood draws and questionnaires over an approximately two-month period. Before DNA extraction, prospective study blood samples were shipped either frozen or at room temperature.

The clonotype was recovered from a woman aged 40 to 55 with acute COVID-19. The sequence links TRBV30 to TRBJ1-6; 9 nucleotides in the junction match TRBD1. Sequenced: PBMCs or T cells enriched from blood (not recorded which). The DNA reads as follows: TGTGCCTGGAACCGGGACAGGGTTAATTCACCCCTCCACTTT. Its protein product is CAWNRDRVNSPLHF. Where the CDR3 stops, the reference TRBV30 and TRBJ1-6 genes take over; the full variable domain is SQTIHQWPATLVQPVGSPLSLECTVEGTSNPNLYWYRQAAGRGLQLLFYSVGIGQISSEVPQNLSASRPQDRQFILSSKKLLLSDSGFYLCAWNRDRVNSPLHFGNGTRLTVT.